One T cell receptor beta chain is described in this entry. This clone was detected a few times. Its antigen is still unknown. It has no much larger one-base neighbor in the sample; base qualities were not kept. The protocol used for the library was the immunoSEQ multiplex PCR assay. To provide template for TCR sequencing, every sample had RNA extracted and reverse transcribed into cDNA. First-strand cDNA was synthesized with SuperScript III using a 2:1 mix of oligo-dT and random hexamers. A synthetic immune receptor repertoire was used to gauge amplification bias, and whatever bias remained was removed computationally. The source study handled its data this way. Raw reads were preprocessed for error removal, and CDR3 was defined according to IMGT conventions as running from the conserved cysteine to phenylalanine. Clonality was calculated as 1 minus Shannon entropy normalized by log2 of the number of productive unique TCRs. Scalp TCRbeta sequences were cross-referenced with sorted blood CD4 and CD8 repertoires so that the CD4 or CD8 identity of scalp clones could be inferred. The source is immuneACCESS, and TCRdb retained only in-frame sequences with V and J called. Part of the clones is not carried over; for the studies checked, unresolved V genes explain less than half of this, and the remainder is unexplained. V, J and clone size are those of that table, while D and trimming were read from the DNA. The sample table holds fewer than 200,000 clones, of which approximately 52% were seen once. Around 15% of the sample rests with the top ten.

This sample stems from a study of CD8+ T cells in alopecia areata (dated by TCRdb to the late 2010s). In the study overall: The treated patients took part in an open-label pilot trial in which moderate-to-severe alopecia areata was treated with oral tofacitinib at 5 to 10 mg twice daily. Patients stayed on tofacitinib for 6 to 18 months and then had 6 months of follow-up off drug so that delayed response and recurrence could be assessed. The SALT score, which quantifies the percentage of affected scalp surface area, was used to measure disease severity in treated patients. The study used high-throughput TCRbeta sequencing to examine T cell clonal expansion in alopecia areata, in both the C3H/HeJ mouse model and human patients. In humans, TCRbeta sequencing was performed on scalp tissue and on sorted CD4+ and CD8+ peripheral blood T cells from healthy controls and from patients with patchy or totalis/universalis alopecia areata. Biopsies were taken from tofacitinib-treated patients at baseline and again at 4 and 24 weeks into treatment, and several of those patients also had a later scalp biopsy. Scalp clonality was compared across normal scalp (n=4), patchy alopecia areata scalp (n=8), and alopecia totalis/universalis scalp (n=8). RNA was extracted with the PAXgene miRNA kit for fixed scalp, the miRNeasy kit for PBMCs, and the RNeasy kit for mouse skin. immunoSEQ multiplex PCR using 35 Vbeta forward primers and 13 Jbeta reverse primers was used to amplify TCRbeta CDR3 regions. On the study overall, not on this receptor specifically: Higher clonality and more expanded CD8+ clones were observed in lesional scalp than in normal scalp, particularly in alopecia totalis/universalis, a finding suggestive of antigenic drive. Unlike mouse skin, which is dominated by gammadelta T cells, normal human skin has resident alphabeta T cells that are also sequenced, and this complicates analysis of the scalp TCR repertoire. During tofacitinib treatment, many expanded lesional clones stuck around in both scalp and blood, and this persistence may partly explain why relapse happens after treatment is stopped. Compared with mice, TCR sequences shared between patients were less clear, possibly partly because of HLA diversity across the patient population. Because the treated cohort was small and had just a single nonresponder, larger studies are needed to establish links between baseline CD8+ expansion and response. With tofacitinib, both scalp clonality and the number of expanded CD8+ clones among the top 100 scalp clones went down significantly.

CDR1 SQVTM and CDR2 ANQGSEA are derived from the germline V gene. The CDR3 sequence holds 16 residues, the cysteine and phenylalanine included. CDR3 DNA is the only sequence kept; it has 48 bases, read in frame from the first base. Relative to germline, V is missing 5 bases and J is missing 2 bases, with 8 bases of the junction outside any gene match. In light of the paper, this sample's treatment or condition label describes: oral pan-JAK inhibitor, 5-10 mg twice daily. Peripheral blood and lesional scalp punch biopsies were obtained from patients with alopecia areata. PBMCs were isolated by density centrifugation and stained for CD3, CD4 and CD8, and CD4+ and CD8+ T cells were sorted on a FACSAria.

The sequencing used CD4+ T cells sorted from blood, collected at approximately week 56, from a patient treated with tofacitinib. The chain links TRBV29-1 with TRBJ2-6, with 8 middle bases fitting TRBD1. This TCR came from a human donor with alopecia areata. The CDR3 reads CSVPRGTGTGANVLTF. The nucleotide sequence reads TGCAGCGTTCCAAGGGGGACAGGTACTGGGGCCAACGTCCTGACTTTC.